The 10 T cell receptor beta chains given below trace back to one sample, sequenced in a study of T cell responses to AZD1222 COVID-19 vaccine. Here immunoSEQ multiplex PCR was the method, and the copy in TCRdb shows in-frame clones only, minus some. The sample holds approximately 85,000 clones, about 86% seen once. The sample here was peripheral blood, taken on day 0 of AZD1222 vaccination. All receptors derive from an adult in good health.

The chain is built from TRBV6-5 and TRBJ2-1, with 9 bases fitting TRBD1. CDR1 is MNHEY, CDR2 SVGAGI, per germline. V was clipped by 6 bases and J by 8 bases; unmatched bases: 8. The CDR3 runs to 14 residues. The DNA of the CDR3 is TGTGCCAGCAGGCGGACAGGGGTCATCGATGAGCAGTTCTTC. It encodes CASRRTGVIDEQFF.

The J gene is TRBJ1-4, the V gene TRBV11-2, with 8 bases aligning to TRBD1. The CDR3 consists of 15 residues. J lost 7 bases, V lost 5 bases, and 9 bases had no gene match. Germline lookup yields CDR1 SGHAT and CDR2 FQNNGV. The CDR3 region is CASSPRTGRFEKLFF. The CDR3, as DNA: TGTGCCAGCAGCCCCCGGACAGGGAGGTTTGAAAAACTGTTTTTT.

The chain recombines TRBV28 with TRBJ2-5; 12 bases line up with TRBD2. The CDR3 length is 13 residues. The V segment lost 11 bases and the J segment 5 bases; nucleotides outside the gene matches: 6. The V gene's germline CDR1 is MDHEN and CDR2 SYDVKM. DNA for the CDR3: TGTGCCGAAAGGACTAGCGGGATTGAGACCCAGTACTTC. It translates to CAERTSGIETQYF.

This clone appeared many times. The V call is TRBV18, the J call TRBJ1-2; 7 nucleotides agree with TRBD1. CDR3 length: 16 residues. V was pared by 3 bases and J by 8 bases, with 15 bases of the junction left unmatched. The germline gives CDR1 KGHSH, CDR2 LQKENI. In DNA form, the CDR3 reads TGTGCCAGCTCACCCCCGGGAGGGGGCACGTTCTACGGCTACACCTTC. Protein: CASSPPGGGTFYGYTF.

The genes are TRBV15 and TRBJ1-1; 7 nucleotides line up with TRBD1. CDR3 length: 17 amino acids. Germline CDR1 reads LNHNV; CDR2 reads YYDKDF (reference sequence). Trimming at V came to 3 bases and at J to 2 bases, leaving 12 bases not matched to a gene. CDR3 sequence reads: CATSRSRGGQRNTEAFF. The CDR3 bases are TGTGCCACCAGCAGGTCACGGGGGGGACAGAGAAACACTGAAGCTTTCTTT.

CDR3 sequence: CAWRGEGASNTEAFF. The CDR3 region has the DNA TGTGCCTGGAGGGGAGAGGGGGCATCAAACACTGAAGCTTTCTTT. V and J are TRBV30 and TRBJ1-1; TRBD1 matches 7 bases. This CDR3 has 15 residues. Germline V gives CDR1 GTSNPN, CDR2 SVGIG (reference sequence). With V trimmed by 3 bases and J by 2 bases, 9 bases remained unmatched.

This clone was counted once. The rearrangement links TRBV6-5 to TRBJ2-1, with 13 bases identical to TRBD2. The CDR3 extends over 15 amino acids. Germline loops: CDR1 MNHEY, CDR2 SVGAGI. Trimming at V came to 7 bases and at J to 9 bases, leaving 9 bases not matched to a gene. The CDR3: CASTFTSGGAFEQFF. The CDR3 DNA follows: TGTGCCAGCACCTTTACTAGCGGGGGGGCGTTTGAGCAGTTCTTC.

The CDR3 loop is CASSWAEPPGSEAFF. For the CDR3, the DNA is TGTGCCAGCAGCTGGGCTGAGCCCCCTGGTTCCGAAGCTTTCTTT. The rearrangement links TRBV5-5 to TRBJ1-1; D uncertain. The V and J ends lost 3 bases and 8 bases respectively, with 20 bases between them. The CDR3 runs 15 residues. The germline V gene encodes CDR1 SGHKS and CDR2 YYEKEE (reference sequence).

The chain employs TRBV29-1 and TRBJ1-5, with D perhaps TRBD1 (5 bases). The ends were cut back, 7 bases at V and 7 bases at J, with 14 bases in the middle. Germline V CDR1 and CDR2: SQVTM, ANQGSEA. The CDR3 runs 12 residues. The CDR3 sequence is CSAALWGQPQHF. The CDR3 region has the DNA TGCAGCGCCGCGTTGTGGGGCCAGCCCCAGCATTTT. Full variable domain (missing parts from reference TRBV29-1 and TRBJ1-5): SAVISQKPSRDICQRGTSLTIQCQVDSQVTMMFWYRQQPGQSLTLIATANQGSEATYESGFVIDKFPISRPNLTFSTLTVSNMSPEDSSIYLCSAALWGQPQHFGDGTRLSIL.

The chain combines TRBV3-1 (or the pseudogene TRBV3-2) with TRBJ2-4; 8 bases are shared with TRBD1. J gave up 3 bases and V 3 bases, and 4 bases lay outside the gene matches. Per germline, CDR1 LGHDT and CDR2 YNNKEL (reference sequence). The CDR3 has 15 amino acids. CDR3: CASSQPGTGKNIQYF. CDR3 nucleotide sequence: TGTGCCAGCAGCCAGCCCGGGACAGGCAAAAACATTCAGTACTTC.